Sequencing of this TCR beta chain was carried out in a study of T cells in Graves' hyperthyroidism and ophthalmopathy. Study context: Upon initial diagnosis and before any treatment, peripheral blood was collected.

The ends were cut back, 3 bases at V and 2 bases at J, with 7 bases in the middle. CDR1 LNHDA and CDR2 SQIVND come from the germline V gene (reference sequence). The CDR3 has 13 residues. In regard to this clonotype: What it binds is unknown.

It was RNA transcripts that yielded the amplified TCR beta CDR3 regions. The TCR CDR3 was amplified in a first-round RT-PCR using the HTBI primer set. MiXCR was run by TCRdb on the multiplex PCR reads, yielding one entry per CDR3 protein. Of 380,000 or so distinct CDR3 sequences listed, approximately 15% are singletons. Study results and limitations: Ophthalmopathy and stable hyperthyroidism were told apart by a 13 V-J model.

Patients aged 18 to 65 with hyperthyroidism were newly diagnosed, with duration under 2 months. The chain recombines TRBV19 with TRBJ1-1; D is uncertain. Sequencing was done on a sample of blood. This sequence originates from a man between 25 and 39 years old with Graves' hyperthyroidism that later progressed to Graves' ophthalmopathy. The CDR3 nucleotides read TGTGCCAGTAGTATTCACACAAACACTGAAGCTTTCTTT. This codes for CASSIHTNTEAFF.